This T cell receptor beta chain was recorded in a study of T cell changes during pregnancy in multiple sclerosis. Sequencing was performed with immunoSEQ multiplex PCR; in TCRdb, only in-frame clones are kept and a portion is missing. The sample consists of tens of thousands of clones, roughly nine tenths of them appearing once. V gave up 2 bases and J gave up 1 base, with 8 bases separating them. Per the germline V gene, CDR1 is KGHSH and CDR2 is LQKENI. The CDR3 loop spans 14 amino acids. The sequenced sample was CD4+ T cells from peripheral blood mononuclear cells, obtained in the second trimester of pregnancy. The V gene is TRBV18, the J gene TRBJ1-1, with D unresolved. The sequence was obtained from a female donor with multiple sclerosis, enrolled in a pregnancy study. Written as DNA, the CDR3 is TGTGCCAGCTCACCAGCGGGCAGGAACACTGAAGCTTTCTTT. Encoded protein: CASSPAGRNTEAFF. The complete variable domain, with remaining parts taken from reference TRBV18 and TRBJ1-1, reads NAGVMQNPRHLVRRRGQEARLRCSPMKGHSHVYWYRQLPEEGLKFMVYLQKENIIDESGMPKERFSAEFPKEGPSILRIQQVVRGDSAAYFCASSPAGRNTEAFFGQGTRLTVV.